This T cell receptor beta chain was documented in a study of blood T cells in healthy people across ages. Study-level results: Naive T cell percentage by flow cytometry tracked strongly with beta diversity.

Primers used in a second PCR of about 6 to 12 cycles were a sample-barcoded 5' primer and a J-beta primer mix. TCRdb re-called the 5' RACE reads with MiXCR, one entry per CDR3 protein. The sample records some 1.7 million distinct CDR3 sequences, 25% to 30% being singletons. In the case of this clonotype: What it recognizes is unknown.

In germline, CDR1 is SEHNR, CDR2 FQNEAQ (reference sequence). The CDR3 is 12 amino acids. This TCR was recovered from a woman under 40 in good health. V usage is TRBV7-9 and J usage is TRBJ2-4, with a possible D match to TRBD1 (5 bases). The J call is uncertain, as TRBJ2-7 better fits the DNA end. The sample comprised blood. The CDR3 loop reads CASNVQGYEQYF. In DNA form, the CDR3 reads TGTGCCAGCAATGTGCAGGGATACGAGCAGTACTTC.